This T cell receptor (beta chain) comes out of a study of T cell repertoires in cytomegalovirus infection. Turning to the study itself: Indications came from public TCR beta signatures; they pointed to CMV infection and to a matching HLA type. Study-level results: Of the TCR beta families, the public ones yielded a cumulative frequency that identified carriers of CMV plus the relevant HLA. Clonotypes of TCR beta that were HLA-C-restricted and CMV-specific dominated the ex vivo response.

TCRdb used MiXCR to reprocess the reads, holding one entry per CDR3 protein. The sample holds more than 650,000 distinct CDR3 sequences, approximately 40% seen once. Germline CDR1 SNHLY, CDR2 FYNNEI. Trimming stripped 9 bases from V and 0 bases from J, with 21 bases between. CDR3 length equals 17 residues. On this clonotype itself: Its antigen is not identified.

The J gene is TRBJ1-5, the V gene TRBV2; weak D call: TRBD1 (5 bases). The clonotype originates from a human donor in good health (CMV status not recorded). Some clones in this sample may be carry-over from other donors' samples. Sequences were obtained from PBMCs. CDR3 sequence (DNA): TGTGCCAGAAACCCGGACACGCCGGACTATAGCAATCAGCCCCAGCATTTT. This translates into CARNPDTPDYSNQPQHF.